Given below is one T cell receptor beta chain in context. The antigen remains undetermined. These data are taken from a study of T cell responses to AZD1222 COVID-19 vaccine. Points from the study as a whole: Most donors were white British and more were female, and clonal diversity was possibly underestimated. Unmutated regions of variants are reportedly targeted by nearly half of spike-specific TCRs.

The assay was immunoSEQ multiplex PCR, and TCRdb's table has in-frame clones only and misses some. The data contain tens of thousands of clones, just under 80% of them seen just once; the ten biggest clones take up approximately 5%. The V end lost 6 bases, the J end lost 5 bases, and 7 bases lay between the germline ends. This CDR3 is built from 11 residues. Per the germline V gene, CDR1 is LNHDA and CDR2 is SQIVND (reference sequence). The sequence derives from an adult in good health. The sample here was peripheral blood, taken on day 0 of AZD1222 vaccination. This chain uses TRBV19 with TRBJ2-5; D is uncertain. The CDR3 is CASSLMETQYF. For the CDR3, the DNA is TGTGCCAGTAGCTTAATGGAGACCCAGTACTTC.